A selection of T cell receptor beta chains follows, all from one sample in a study of OX40 agonist ivuxolimab in advanced cancers. The protocol was immunoSEQ multiplex PCR, while the TCRdb copy is restricted to in-frame clones and leaves out a portion. The sample has over 70,000 clones, 93% seen once; the top ten hold roughly an eighth. The source material was CD4+ or CD8+ T cells sorted from blood, sampled in a trial of the OX40 agonist ivuxolimab. These receptors were collected from an adult with an advanced solid tumor such as melanoma, head and neck, liver or kidney cancer. Both conserved end residues are trimmed from each CDR3.

j_gene: TRBJ2-1
v_gene: TRBV19
CDR3aa: ASTGTGAYNEQF

j_gene: TRBJ2-3
v_gene: TRBV27
CDR3aa: ASSLFQGDTQY

j_gene: TRBJ1-4
v_gene: TRBV6-6
CDR3aa: ASSSAPEEEKLF

j_gene: TRBJ1-5
v_gene: TRBV19
CDR3aa: ASSIDLYGTQPQH

j_gene: TRBJ1-2
v_gene: TRBV27
CDR3aa: ASSSLLDGTYWGYT

j_gene: TRBJ2-7
v_gene: TRBV4-1
CDR3aa: ASSQDWRGGYEQY

j_gene: TRBJ1-2
v_gene: TRBV2
CDR3aa: ASLISRGVNYGYT

j_gene: TRBJ2-7
v_gene: TRBV9
CDR3aa: ASSPQDRPYEQY

j_gene: TRBJ1-1
v_gene: TRBV21-1
CDR3aa: ASSKVSKPNTEAF

j_gene: TRBJ2-5
v_gene: TRBV28
CDR3aa: ASSPFAGGLEETQY

j_gene: TRBJ2-7
v_gene: TRBV5-6
CDR3aa: ASSSGQSYEQY

j_gene: TRBJ1-2
v_gene: TRBV6-6
CDR3aa: ASSYSNSYGYT

j_gene: TRBJ1-5
v_gene: TRBV6-5
CDR3aa: ASSYFNAPQH

j_gene: TRBJ2-7
v_gene: TRBV7-8
CDR3aa: ASSPWDRRTYEQY

j_gene: TRBJ1-1
v_gene: TRBV4-1
CDR3aa: ASSPERVGTEAF

j_gene: TRBJ2-3
v_gene: TRBV10-1
CDR3aa: ASPVSVAGGIHTQY

j_gene: TRBJ2-1
v_gene: TRBV7-9
CDR3aa: ASRRGDNEQF

j_gene: TRBJ1-1
v_gene: TRBV5-1
CDR3aa: ASSLVIQGNTEAF

j_gene: TRBJ1-2
v_gene: TRBV6-5
CDR3aa: ASSPTGANVGYT

j_gene: TRBJ2-1
v_gene: TRBV27
CDR3aa: ASSGRSRVYNEQF

j_gene: TRBJ2-1
v_gene: TRBV4-1
CDR3aa: ASSQDRHKTFEQF